This T cell receptor beta chain was found in a study of cytomegalovirus exposure and HLA in healthy donors (dated by TCRdb to 2015 to 2018). Regarding the study in general: An earlier analysis of some 600 of the donors reported about 260 Gb of sequence data and 117 million unique TCR beta sequences obtained from about 179 million T cells. An earlier analysis of approximately 580 of the donors used high-throughput TCR beta sequencing to judge whether each TCR beta V gene segment behaved as functional or pseudogenic. Several DR-DQ haplotypes were treated as single units for association and clustering because of strong linkage in the cohort. The number of typed donors differed by locus: about 620-640 for A, B, C, DRB1 and DQB1; approximately 520 for DQA1; 606 for DPA1; and 400 to 480 for DPB1. Donor age, sex, ethnicity and CMV serostatus were compiled together with the repertoire data. The study combined high-throughput TCR immunosequencing, statistical association of individual TCRs with disease status, and machine learning to predict cytomegalovirus infection status. A later analysis re-examined previously published TCR beta repertoires from about 670 donors and added high-resolution HLA genotyping to investigate patterns of TCR occurrence. Using immunosequencing, the study profiled T cell repertoires from approximately 700 subjects and related those repertoires to cytomegalovirus serostatus. HLA typing covered class I and class II loci at four-digit resolution. The study aimed to test whether cataloging public T cell receptors could reveal signatures of past pathogen exposure. An early release that covered about 600 HLA-typed donors contained approximately 300 gigabases of sequencing data and tens of millions of unique TCR sequences. Among roughly 400 genotyped donors of the cohort, an average of around 250,000 unique TCR beta nucleotide sequences was sequenced per donor, of which 15% to 20% were non-productive. Among the roughly 400 genotyped donors, under 90% belonged to the genetic ancestry cluster associated with self-reported Caucasian donors. Rather than drawing on any new phenotypic data, the later analysis identified candidate immune exposures from TCR beta sequences and the way those sequences occurred across donors. Genome-wide SNP genotypes for about three fifths of the roughly 670 donors were used in a later genetic analysis, which treated that subset as a discovery cohort. Every repertoire in the discovery cohort had been generated on one and the same sequencing platform. Along with the roughly 670-subject first cohort, a separate validation cohort of over 90 different subjects was used.

This clone showed up just once. There is no known antigen for this receptor. The input lacks base qualities; no much larger clone sits a single base away. The library came from the immunoSEQ multiplex PCR assay. A mixture of 60 forward primers for TCR Vbeta segments and 13 reverse primers for TCR Jbeta segments was used in the multiplex PCR. Amplification of the CDR3 region of rearranged TCR beta genes was performed with a multiplex PCR assay on genomic DNA. The amplified TCR beta libraries were sequenced on the Illumina HiSeq System as 87-base-pair reads. In the paper's pipeline: A later analysis tallied about 77 million unique TCR beta chains across the 650 to 750 repertoires, and about 12 million of those chains were shared by two or more donors. To remove PCR and sequencing errors, raw reads were error-corrected and collapsed into unique sequences using a nearest-neighbor algorithm that merged closely related sequences. V, D and J gene segments were assigned by aligning CDR3 sequences to IMGT reference sequences. For a sequence to be retained, a match of at least six nucleotides to both a V gene segment and a J gene segment was required. A rearrangement was called productive if the CDR3 had no stop codons and remained in frame with V and J, and every other rearrangement was called non-productive. CDR3 was defined by IMGT convention, running from the second conserved V-encoded cysteine to the conserved J-encoded phenylalanine. The earlier analysis of more than 450 of the donors excluded sequences that lacked an unambiguous match to a single V gene segment. In an earlier analysis of 450 to 750 of the donors, a V segment was called functional when productive rearrangements were above 56.7%, and segregating when the standard deviation between donors exceeded 5%. A statistical classification framework was built for diagnosing cytomegalovirus status from the catalog of TCR beta chain sequences. In a later analysis, V and J genes were assigned by comparing TCR nucleotide sequences against IMGT/GENE-DB human TR gene sequences. A later analysis assigned CDR3 sequences and most-parsimonious VDJ recombination scenarios with the TCRdist pipeline. A later analysis defined each TCR beta chain by its CDR3 amino acid sequence plus V-gene family, and excluded reads lacking a unique V-gene family. To address suspected cross-contamination and a sequencing artifact, a later analysis removed a few hundred highly shared, low-generation-probability nucleotide sequences. In a later analysis, a clonal expansion index for each public chain was calculated from normalized within-repertoire ranks of inferred template counts. In a later analysis, generation probabilities were computed using a VDJ recombination model fitted to out-of-frame rearrangements, and the results were checked against IGoR. In a later analysis, hypergeometric tests were used to score TCR-TCR, TCR-HLA and TCR-CMV co-occurrence, with a repertoire-size bias correction applied to TCR pairs. A later analysis estimated false discovery rates by permuting HLA or CMV assignments 20 times. A later analysis grouped co-occurring TCRs with DBSCAN, adding TCRdist sequence similarity when clustering within HLA-allele-positive subsets. Repertoires with fewer than 30,000 or more than 120,000 public chains were left out of co-occurrence clustering, as were a handful of repertoires with anomalous nucleotide sharing. TCRdb limited this immuneACCESS table to in-frame rearrangements with V and J called. A share of clones is missing; checked studies link under half to unresolved V genes, and the rest is unexplained. V and J calls and clone size are given by that table; D and trimming were obtained from the DNA. The sample table lists 200,000 to 250,000 clones, 65% to 85% of them with a count of one. The leading ten clones occupy less than 2% of the sample.

Study-wide conclusions, independent of this receptor: HLA typing was unavailable for some donors at each locus, so association tests used only the typed subset. A cluster of highly shared sequence variants was judged likely to represent a technical artifact of the sequencing pipeline. In this cohort, only TCR beta chains were sequenced, and detectable features were limited by the absence of alpha or paired-chain data. In a later analysis, TCR association rates were found to vary across HLA loci, with the most associated TCRs seen for DRB1 alleles and the fewest for HLA-C alleles. Cytomegalovirus status was reported to be diagnosed by the classifier with high specificity and sensitivity in both the original and validation cohorts. According to a later genetic analysis, donors in an Asian-associated ancestry cluster had fewer N-insertions in productive TCRs than the approximately 670-donor mean. Presence/absence analyses assumed roughly uniform sequencing depth across donors, an assumption that may not hold. The 87-base-pair reads could not distinguish some IMGT-functional V segments, including TRBV6-2 and TRBV6-3, so those segments were excluded. A further reported finding was that TCR beta sequences accurately predicted the HLA-A and HLA-B alleles for most subjects in the first cohort. A few of the identified cytomegalovirus-associated TCR beta chains were confirmed in vitro to be specific for cytomegalovirus antigens. The earlier analysis of nearly 600 of the donors excluded some 15 rarely observed V segments, including chromosome 9 orphons, because counts were too low. Most CMV-associated TCR beta chains appeared to be HLA-restricted in a later analysis, and the HLA associations seemed to be driven largely by CMV exposure. In a later genetic analysis, a missense DCLRE1C variant was associated with V-gene and J-gene trimming of TCR beta chains, and the association was replicated in an independent cohort. In an earlier analysis of fewer than 700 of the donors, most TCR beta V segments appeared in productive rearrangements about 87% or about 30% of the time, broadly matching IMGT annotations. When HLA alleles, especially DR and DQ, strongly co-occurred, attributing TCR associations to individual alleles was difficult. Specific HLA alleles were associated with roughly 16,000 TCR beta sequences at a false discovery rate of 0.05 in a later analysis. Linkage disequilibrium might explain the correlated functional status among segregating V segments, but an unknown experimental factor could not be excluded. According to the authors, the approach could potentially be generalized to other disease states and immunological phenotypes. In the study, approximately 160 TCR beta chains were listed as associated with cytomegalovirus. Immune exposure information for the cohort was limited to CMV serostatus. While some public TCRs were present in many individuals, most TCR sequences turned up only very rarely across donors. Compared with equally common non-associated chains, HLA-associated TCR beta chains in a later analysis were more clonally expanded and had lower generation probabilities. According to a later analysis, parvovirus B19, influenza, CMV and Epstein-Barr virus appeared linked to several top co-occurrence clusters.

The cohort consisted of approximately 690 healthy bone marrow donors. At the time of sampling, every cohort member was nominally healthy, though immune exposures that went unrecorded were likely present. The donor tested CMV seronegative, placing the donor among the 352 seronegative members of the cohort. Each donor provided a peripheral blood sample, and peripheral blood mononuclear cells were used for TCR beta sequencing. Genomic DNA extraction from the blood cell samples was performed with the Qiagen DNeasy Blood Extraction Kit. The CDR3 spans 15 residues, from the cysteine through the phenylalanine. Only the CDR3 DNA is retained, 45 bases long and in frame from the first base. V drops 1 base and J drops 4 bases, leaving 12 bases in between. The germline V gene sets CDR1 to MGHDK and CDR2 to SYGVNS.

Here the chain combines TRBV25-1 and TRBJ2-3; the D segment could be TRBD1, given 6 matching bases. The sample consisted of PBMCs. The clonotype comes from a man between 50 and 59 years old in good health and CMV-seronegative. Here is the DNA: TGTGCCAGCAGTGAATTGGGGGCATCATCAGATACGCAGTATTTT. Its amino acids are CASSELGASSDTQYF. The entire variable domain, with the stretches around the CDR3 drawn from the reference TRBV25-1 and TRBJ2-3 proteins, is EADIYQTPRYLVIGTGKKITLECSQTMGHDKMYWYQQDPGMELHLIHYSYGVNSTEKGDLSSESTVSRIRTEHFPLTLESARPSHTSQYLCASSELGASSDTQYFGPGTRLTVL.